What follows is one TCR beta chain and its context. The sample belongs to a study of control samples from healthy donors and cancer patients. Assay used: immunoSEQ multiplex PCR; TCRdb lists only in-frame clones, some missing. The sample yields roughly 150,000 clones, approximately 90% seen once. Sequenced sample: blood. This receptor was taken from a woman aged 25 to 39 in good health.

The CDR3 sequence: CARGRRDAYEQYF. CDR3 bases: TGTGCCCGGGGGCGGCGGGATGCCTACGAGCAGTACTTC. The chain uses TRBV7-9 and TRBJ2-7; perhaps D is TRBD1 or TRBD2 (6 bases each). CDR3 size: 13 residues. V lost 11 bases and J lost 2, with 16 bases in between. Germline lookup yields CDR1 SEHNR and CDR2 FQNEAQ (reference sequence).